What follows describes a single T cell receptor beta chain. The sample originates from a study of blood T cell repertoires in COVID-19. CDR3 length: 17 residues. Germline V gives CDR1 SGHNT, CDR2 YYREEE (reference sequence). V was shortened by 4 bases and J by 8 bases, with 22 bases between the two germline ends. Libraries were prepared by immunoSEQ multiplex PCR; TCRdb keeps only in-frame clonotypes and omits some of them. This sample has almost 90,000 clones, with approximately 88% found just once. The specimen sequenced was peripheral blood. This chain connects TRBV5-4 to TRBJ1-6; weak D call: TRBD1 (6 bases). The source of this sequence is a man older than 75 with acute or convalescent COVID-19. The CDR3 loop is CASSPGGGGLVDSPLHF. DNA of the CDR3: TGTGCCAGCAGCCCCGGGGGCGGGGGGCTCGTCGATTCACCCCTCCACTTT.